These 12 T cell receptor beta chains came from one sample sequenced in a study of post-analysis software for immune sequencing data. Study-wide points: The five TRBV segments detected at higher frequency in patients than in controls included TRBV5-6, TRBV5-1 and TRBV20-1.

These TCRs are of unknown antigen specificity. Tagging with unique molecular identifiers was a feature of the TCR beta cDNA libraries. TCRdb reanalysed the PCR reads using MiXCR and keeps one entry per CDR3 protein. The top ten clones hold more than 1.5% of a sample with roughly 580,000 distinct CDR3 sequences, roughly 47% of them seen once. Sample: blood. The receptor source for this set is a girl aged 5-17 years with multiple sclerosis.

The table lists this clonotype with a few counts. DNA of the CDR3: TGCAGCGTTGCAGGGGCGTTGAGGATAGAGACCCAGTACTTC. It yields the protein CSVAGALRIETQYF. The V and J genes are TRBV29-1 and TRBJ2-5; D may be TRBD1 (6 bases). V lost 4 bases to trimming and J lost 4 bases, with 16 bases between them. The CDR3 totals 14 residues. The germline V gene encodes CDR1 SQVTM and CDR2 ANQGSEA.

This clonotype was seen more than once but under ten times. V and J are TRBV7-9 and TRBJ2-1, with 7 positions matching TRBD1. Germline V gene lookup returns CDR1 SEHNR and CDR2 FQNEAQ (reference sequence). J lost 9 bases, V lost 1 base, and 3 bases had no gene match. The CDR3 is made up of 13 amino acids. CDR3 in amino acids: CASSLGRQGEQFF. CDR3 nucleotides: TGTGCCAGCAGCTTAGGGCGACAGGGTGAGCAGTTCTTC.

The rearrangement uses TRBV12-3 or TRBV12-4 and TRBJ2-7, with 15 bases that match TRBD2. CDR3 size: 18 residues. J gave up 1 base and V 2 bases, and 6 bases lay outside the gene matches. The DNA for the CDR3 is TGTGCCAGCAGTTTAAGGACTAGCGGGAGGGCCGGATCCTACGAGCAGTACTTC. Encoded protein: CASSLRTSGRAGSYEQYF.

The V gene is TRBV29-1, the J gene TRBJ1-2; D is unclear. The CDR3 covers 12 residues. Germline V lookup: CDR1 SQVTM, CDR2 ANQGSEA. Trimming removed 2 bases from V and 5 bases from J, with 9 bases in between. The DNA of the CDR3 is TGCAGCGTTGAATCGGCCAGGTATGGCTACACCTTC. Its translation is CSVESARYGYTF.

The chain is built from TRBV2 and TRBJ2-1; D unresolved. Per the germline V gene, CDR1 is SNHLY and CDR2 is FYNNEI. The ends were cut back, 3 bases at V and 10 bases at J, with 10 bases in the middle. The length of the CDR3 is 12 residues. The CDR3 is CASSETGGEQFF. The CDR3 coding sequence is TGTGCCAGCAGTGAGACGGGCGGAGAGCAGTTCTTC.

This clonotype was observed a handful of times. The V call is TRBV24-1, the J call TRBJ2-7, with a weak D call TRBD1 (6 bases). The end of the DNA aligns better with TRBJ2-4, so the J call may be wrong. Germline V gene data show CDR1 as KGHDR and CDR2 as SFDVKD. The CDR3 consists of 15 residues. The CDR3 protein is CATSDLKSGENIQYF. The CDR3 bases are TGTGCCACCAGTGATTTAAAGTCAGGGGAAAACATTCAGTACTTC.

Notes on this clonotype: The junction departs from the called germline gene at one end, perhaps through a read error. The rearrangement uses TRBV4-2 and TRBJ1-1; tentative D call: TRBD1 (5 bases). Germline CDR1 and CDR2: LGHNA and YNFKEQ. The CDR3 totals 16 residues. The CDR3 sequence: CAGSHQNRAGGTEAFF. The DNA of the CDR3 is TGTGCCGGCAGCCACCAAAATAGGGCCGGGGGAACTGAAGCTTTCTTT.

Points on this clonotype: The junction shows a germline mismatch at one end, possibly a read error. The rearrangement joins TRBV5-1 to TRBJ2-7, with 7 bases fitting TRBD1. CDR1 and CDR2 from the germline V gene are SGHRS and YFSETQ. CDR3 length: 15 residues. Here the CDR3 reads CTSSASGTASYEQYF. Written as DNA, the CDR3 is TGCACCAGCAGCGCTTCCGGGACAGCTTCCTACGAGCAGTACTTC.

This clonotype was seen more than once but under ten times. The rearrangement links TRBV6-6 to TRBJ2-1, with TRBD2 matching over 12 bases. Per germline, CDR1 MNHNY and CDR2 SVGAGI (reference sequence). V shed 7 bases, J shed 6 bases, and the junction held 7 bases outside the gene matches. The CDR3 spans 15 residues. The CDR3 region has the DNA TGTGCCAGCACCCCCGGGACTAGCGGGCTCAATGAGCAGTTCTTC. Its translation is CASTPGTSGLNEQFF.

The chain is built from TRBV7-2 and TRBJ2-1; TRBD1 matches at 7 bases. Germline CDR1 is SGHTA and CDR2 is FQGNSA. The junction had 7 bases not matched to a gene; V was cut back by 6 bases and J by 2 bases. The CDR3 is 15 residues long. The CDR3: CASSSRGLAYNEQFF. Written as DNA, the CDR3 is TGTGCCAGCAGTTCAAGGGGGCTCGCCTACAATGAGCAGTTCTTC.

The chain has TRBV3-1 and TRBJ2-6; 10 positions agree with TRBD2. This CDR3 is 19 amino acids long. J lost 1 base, V lost 11 bases, and 17 bases had no gene match. CDR1 is LGHDT and CDR2 is YNNKEL in the germline V gene (reference sequence). CDR3 sequence (DNA): TGTGCCTGCACCTATAACGGACTAGCGGATGCGTCTGGGGCCAACGTCCTGACTTTC. Translating it yields CACTYNGLADASGANVLTF.

The chain combines TRBV13 with TRBJ2-3; 11 positions agree with TRBD2. V was clipped by 5 bases and J by 6 bases; unmatched bases: 4. Germline V CDR1 and CDR2: PRHDT, FYEKMQ (reference sequence). The CDR3 is made up of 14 amino acids. In DNA form, the CDR3 reads TGTGCCAGCAGCGCCCGGACTAGCGGGGATACGCAGTATTTT. Protein product: CASSARTSGDTQYF.